Given below is one T cell receptor (beta chain) in context. As handled by the study authors: Cell counts per sample came from amplifying reference gene primers. Clones were read by immunoSEQ multiplex PCR, and TCRdb kept only the in-frame ones, dropping some. V and J calls and clone size are given by that table; D and trimming were obtained from the DNA. The data contain roughly 190,000 clones, roughly 87% of them seen just once; the ten biggest clones take up about 5.7%. This entry comes from a study of blood T cell repertoires in COVID-19. Study at large: From the United States, Italy and Spain came samples of acute and convalescent COVID-19. From T cells, B-cell-depleted T cells, or PBMCs came the material, which was cDNA or gDNA.

This sequence was found in a woman between 35 and 50 years old with acute or convalescent COVID-19. The sequenced material came from peripheral blood.

The CDR3 loop reads CASSGTGGEAFF. The CDR3 region has the DNA TGTGCCAGCAGCGGGACGGGGGGTGAAGCTTTCTTT. The chain couples TRBV9 to TRBJ1-1, with D possibly TRBD1 on 5 matching bases. This CDR3 spans 12 amino acids. Germline CDR1 SGDLS, CDR2 YYNGEE. V was shortened by 3 bases and J by 7 bases, with 10 bases between the two germline ends.